Sequencing of this T cell receptor beta chain was carried out in a study of T-cell reconstitution after alpha-beta-depleted transplantation in children. Preparation of the TCRbeta library involved a method that used unique molecular identifiers. MiXCR, applied by TCRdb to the PCR reads, yields one record per CDR3 protein. The table records 420,000 or so distinct CDR3 sequences, 11% of them present only once. The CDR3 has 14 residues. J lost 0 bases, V lost 6 bases, and 3 bases had no gene match. From germline, CDR1 is DFQATT and CDR2 SNEGSKA (reference sequence). This clonotype was counted a few times.

This clonotype originated in a human donor who donated a stem cell graft to a child with acute myeloid leukemia. Sample: PBMCs from the stem cell graft donor, taken from the stem cell graft. This chain joins TRBV20-1 and TRBJ2-1; 9 nucleotides line up with TRBD1. The CDR3 spells CSAGTGNSYNEQFF. CDR3 DNA sequence: TGCAGTGCGGGGACAGGGAACTCCTACAATGAGCAGTTCTTC.